The 5 T cell receptor beta chains listed next were all sequenced from one sample in a study of human T cells and chemical hapten exposure. TCRdb re-called the RACE reads through MiXCR, storing one row per CDR3 protein. The data hold about 49,000 distinct CDR3 sequences, with 9.3% observed a single time. The time point here: patch test 1, 2 weeks after DPC sensitization. Treatment of the sample: therapeutic diphenylcyclopropenone sensitization with weekly scalp DPC. Sequenced here: whole blood, sampled in connection with sensitization to the hapten diphenylcyclopropenone (DPC). The receptors originated from a woman aged 45-65 years with alopecia areata. Some clones in this sample may be carry-over from other donors' samples.

The genes are TRBV20-1 and TRBJ1-5; TRBD1 is a possible D gene (6 bases). Trimming removed 3 bases from V and 6 bases from J, with 18 bases in between. The CDR3 length is 15 residues. CDR1 is DFQATT and CDR2 is SNEGSKA in the germline V gene (reference sequence). The CDR3 nucleotides are TGCAGTGCTAGTTTCGGCGGGACATCGGGTCAGCCCCAGCATTTT. Protein: CSASFGGTSGQPQHF.

Many counts were recorded for this clonotype. The chain couples TRBV18 to TRBJ2-1; TRBD2 matches at 12 bases. This CDR3 has 17 amino acids. The germline V gene encodes CDR1 KGHSH and CDR2 LQKENI. The ends lost 4 bases at V and 6 bases at J; junction bases unmatched: 10. CDR3 sequence reads: CASSLRTSGIGGNEQFF. For the CDR3, the DNA is TGTGCCAGCTCACTCCGGACTAGCGGGATTGGCGGCAATGAGCAGTTCTTC.

This clonotype was detected many times. The V gene is TRBV12-3 or TRBV12-4, the J gene TRBJ1-6; 7 bases agree with TRBD1. CDR3 size: 14 residues. The V gene end was trimmed by 4 bases and the J gene end by 8 bases; junction bases not matched to a gene: 5. The CDR3 region is CASSYTGAHSPLHF. CDR3 nucleotides: TGTGCCAGCAGTTACACAGGGGCGCATTCACCCCTCCACTTT.

This clonotype was recorded at least ten times. The chain uses TRBV29-1 and TRBJ2-7, with 7 bases identical to TRBD1. The CDR3 spans 14 residues. CDR1 SQVTM and CDR2 ANQGSEA come from the germline V gene. V lost 6 bases and J lost 0; bases outside the gene matches: 8. In nucleotides, the CDR3 is TGCAGCGTGGCAGGGGGAGACTACTCCTACGAGCAGTACTTC. Amino acid sequence: CSVAGGDYSYEQYF.

This clonotype was recorded at least ten times. This chain uses TRBV27 with TRBJ1-2; possibly TRBD1 for D (6 bases). Germline V gives CDR1 MNHEY, CDR2 SMNVEV (reference sequence). The CDR3 has 14 amino acids. V was clipped by 5 bases and J by 2 bases, with 12 bases between them. The CDR3 here is CASSIQGANYGYTF. CDR3 sequence (DNA): TGTGCCAGCAGTATACAGGGAGCGAACTATGGCTACACCTTC.